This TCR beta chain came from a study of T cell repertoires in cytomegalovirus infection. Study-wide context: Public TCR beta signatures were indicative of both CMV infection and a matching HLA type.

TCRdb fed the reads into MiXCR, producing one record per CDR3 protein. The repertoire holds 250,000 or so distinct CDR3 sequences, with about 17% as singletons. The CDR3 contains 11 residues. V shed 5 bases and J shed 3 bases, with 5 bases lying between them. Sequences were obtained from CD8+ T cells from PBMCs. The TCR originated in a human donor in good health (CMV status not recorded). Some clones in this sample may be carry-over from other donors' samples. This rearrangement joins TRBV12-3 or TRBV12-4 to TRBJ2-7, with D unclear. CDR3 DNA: TGTGCCAGCAGTGAACTCTACGAGCAGTACTTC. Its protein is CASSELYEQYF.